A selection of T cell receptor beta chains follows, all from one sample in a study of cytotoxic CD8 clonotypes in ibrutinib-treated CLL. TCRdb's copy holds only in-frame clones and misses some; the assay was immunoSEQ multiplex PCR. The sample carries around 300,000 clones, roughly 85% recorded once. The specimen was PBMCs, collected before ibrutinib treatment. The receptor set was obtained from a human donor with chronic lymphocytic leukemia. Each CDR3 is given with its conserved first and last residue. Each record gives: V gene, D gene, clone size, J gene, CDR3 protein, CDR3 DNA. The D gene is left open where the match is weak. Size values are once, few and many counts, or a class for expanded clones, and some rows have none.

V: TRBV5-1
D: TRBD1
size: .
J: TRBJ2-3
CDR3: CASSKHPGQGSTDTQYF
DNA: TGCGCCAGCAGCAAGCATCCGGGACAGGGTAGCACAGATACGCAGTATTTT

V: TRBV27
D: .
size: .
J: TRBJ2-2
CDR3: CASSPRGGTGELFF
DNA: TGTGCCAGCAGTCCAAGGGGCGGTACCGGGGAGCTGTTTTTT

V: TRBV5-6
D: .
size: .
J: TRBJ2-5
CDR3: CASSRRRRSEGTQYF
DNA: TGTGCCAGCAGCCGGCGACGGCGGTCAGAGGGGACCCAGTACTTC

V: TRBV7-8
D: TRBD2
size: .
J: TRBJ2-3
CDR3: CASSIYSSGRVSTDTQYF
DNA: TGTGCCAGCAGCATCTATAGTAGCGGGAGGGTTAGCACAGATACGCAGTATTTT

V: TRBV5-5
D: .
size: few
J: TRBJ1-2
CDR3: CASSGGPEAYGYTF
DNA: TGTGCCAGCAGCGGGGGACCTGAGGCTTATGGCTACACCTTC

V: TRBV27
D: .
size: once
J: TRBJ2-5
CDR3: CASSHTGTLIGVYF
DNA: TGTGCCAGCAGTCATACCGGGACTCTAATAGGGGTGTACTTC

V: TRBV2
D: .
size: .
J: TRBJ1-2
CDR3: CASSLDSYGYTF
DNA: TGTGCCAGCAGTCTGGACAGCTATGGCTACACCTTC

V: TRBV9
D: TRBD2
size: once
J: TRBJ2-1
CDR3: CASSASGSMYNEQFF
DNA: TGTGCCAGCAGCGCTAGCGGGAGCATGTACAATGAGCAGTTCTTC

V: TRBV19
D: .
size: .
J: TRBJ2-4
CDR3: CASRKGGNIQYF
DNA: TGTGCCAGTAGAAAGGGTGGAAACATTCAGTACTTC

V: TRBV28
D: TRBD1
size: .
J: TRBJ1-5
CDR3: CASSNDREDQPQHF
DNA: TGTGCCAGCAGCAACGACAGGGAAGATCAGCCCCAGCATTTT

V: TRBV7-2
D: .
size: .
J: TRBJ2-7
CDR3: CASSYVRASGEQYF
DNA: TGTGCCAGCAGTTACGTCCGGGCCTCGGGCGAGCAGTACTTC

V: TRBV30
D: TRBD2
size: .
J: TRBJ2-1
CDR3: CAWRKKAGGLNEQFF
DNA: TGTGCCTGGAGGAAAAAAGCGGGAGGGCTTAATGAGCAGTTCTTC

V: TRBV4-2
D: TRBD1
size: .
J: TRBJ2-2
CDR3: CASSQDRGQGATGELFF
DNA: TGTGCCAGCAGCCAAGATCGAGGACAGGGGGCGACCGGGGAGCTGTTTTTT

V: TRBV4-1
D: .
size: once
J: TRBJ2-5
CDR3: CASSQGDTGGAGGETQYF
DNA: TGCGCCAGCAGCCAAGGAGATACAGGGGGCGCGGGGGGAGAGACCCAGTACTTC

V: TRBV19
D: TRBD2
size: .
J: TRBJ2-7
CDR3: CASSAGLAGKQYF
DNA: TGTGCCAGTAGTGCAGGACTAGCGGGAAAGCAGTACTTC

V: TRBV5-4
D: .
size: .
J: TRBJ1-2
CDR3: CASSPAPRGRGYTF
DNA: TGTGCCAGCAGCCCCGCGCCTAGGGGACGGGGCTACACCTTC

V: TRBV28
D: .
size: .
J: TRBJ1-5
CDR3: CASSLMGFNAINQPQHF
DNA: TGTGCCAGCAGTTTAATGGGCTTCAACGCAATCAATCAGCCCCAGCATTTT

V: TRBV28
D: .
size: .
J: TRBJ1-1
CDR3: CASSLLGQGVDEAFF
DNA: TGTGCCAGCAGTTTACTCGGCCAGGGAGTCGATGAAGCTTTCTTT

V: TRBV4-3
D: TRBD2
size: .
J: TRBJ2-3
CDR3: CASSQEVAGEGTDTQYF
DNA: TGCGCCAGCAGCCAAGAAGTAGCGGGAGAGGGGACAGATACGCAGTATTTT

V: TRBV4-1
D: TRBD1
size: few
J: TRBJ1-1
CDR3: CASSQDLRDRGDEAFF
DNA: TGCGCCAGCAGCCAAGATCTGAGGGACAGGGGTGATGAAGCTTTCTTT

V: TRBV28
D: .
size: .
J: TRBJ1-5
CDR3: CASSFRAIAQPQHF
DNA: TGTGCCAGCAGTTTTCGGGCGATAGCTCAGCCCCAGCATTTT

V: TRBV30
D: TRBD1
size: .
J: TRBJ1-3
CDR3: CAWEQGAGNTIYF
DNA: TGTGCCTGGGAACAGGGGGCTGGAAACACCATATATTTT

V: TRBV30
D: .
size: few
J: TRBJ2-7
CDR3: CAWSRTVSYEQYF
DNA: TGTGCCTGGTCCAGGACAGTCTCCTACGAGCAGTACTTC

V: TRBV5-4
D: TRBD2
size: .
J: TRBJ2-1
CDR3: CASSPGLAGEDYNEQFF
DNA: TGTGCCAGCAGCCCGGGACTAGCGGGAGAGGACTACAATGAGCAGTTCTTC

V: TRBV18
D: .
size: .
J: TRBJ1-1
CDR3: CASSPPVWHENTEAFF
DNA: TGTGCCAGCTCACCACCGGTATGGCACGAGAACACTGAAGCTTTCTTT

V: TRBV7-9
D: TRBD1
size: .
J: TRBJ1-1
CDR3: CASSLPQGAYGTEAFF
DNA: TGTGCCAGCAGCTTACCTCAGGGGGCTTATGGCACTGAAGCTTTCTTT

V: TRBV9
D: TRBD1
size: .
J: TRBJ2-7
CDR3: CASSVAGETGIHEQYF
DNA: TGTGCCAGCAGCGTAGCTGGGGAGACAGGGATCCACGAGCAGTACTTC

V: TRBV30
D: TRBD2
size: .
J: TRBJ2-7
CDR3: CAWSGTGRTSFWEQYF
DNA: TGTGCCTGGAGTGGAACAGGGAGGACTAGCTTTTGGGAGCAGTACTTC

V: TRBV28
D: .
size: .
J: TRBJ1-5
CDR3: CASSFPYRAYQPQHF
DNA: TGTGCCAGCAGTTTCCCCTACAGGGCTTATCAGCCCCAGCATTTT

V: TRBV28
D: .
size: .
J: TRBJ2-7
CDR3: CASDSGGGEQYF
DNA: TGTGCCAGTGACTCGGGGGGCGGCGAGCAGTACTTC

V: TRBV2
D: TRBD1
size: .
J: TRBJ2-7
CDR3: CASSGDRASSYEQYF
DNA: TGTGCCAGCAGTGGTGACAGGGCGAGCTCCTACGAGCAGTACTTC

V: TRBV11-3
D: .
size: .
J: TRBJ2-1
CDR3: CASSSGVYNEQFF
DNA: TGTGCCAGCAGTAGTGGTGTTTACAATGAGCAGTTCTTC

V: TRBV9
D: TRBD2
size: .
J: TRBJ2-1
CDR3: CASSVDSGGYNEQFF
DNA: TGTGCCAGCAGCGTAGATAGCGGGGGTTACAATGAGCAGTTCTTC

V: TRBV5-3
D: .
size: once
J: TRBJ2-5
CDR3: CASSLVDSIQETQYF
DNA: TGTGCCAGCAGCTTGGTGGACAGCATCCAAGAGACCCAGTACTTC

V: TRBV2
D: .
size: .
J: TRBJ2-2
CDR3: CASSVMVPNTGELFF
DNA: TGTGCCAGCAGTGTTATGGTCCCGAACACCGGGGAGCTGTTTTTT

V: TRBV7-9
D: .
size: .
J: TRBJ2-7
CDR3: CAIEDGYEQYF
DNA: TGTGCCATCGAAGACGGCTACGAGCAGTACTTC

V: TRBV27
D: .
size: .
J: TRBJ2-7
CDR3: CASSLVGQASSEQYF
DNA: TGTGCCAGCAGTTTAGTTGGGCAGGCTTCCAGCGAGCAGTACTTC

V: TRBV4-3
D: TRBD2
size: .
J: TRBJ2-1
CDR3: CASSQDEGTSGANEQFF
DNA: TGCGCCAGCAGCCAGGATGAAGGGACTAGCGGAGCCAATGAGCAGTTCTTC

V: TRBV15
D: TRBD1
size: .
J: TRBJ1-1
CDR3: CATRVYRGDTEAFF
DNA: TGTGCCACCAGGGTATACAGGGGCGACACTGAAGCTTTCTTT

V: TRBV6-6
D: .
size: .
J: TRBJ1-1
CDR3: CASTGANTEAFF
DNA: TGTGCCAGCACGGGGGCGAACACTGAAGCTTTCTTT

V: TRBV6-5
D: .
size: .
J: TRBJ2-7
CDR3: CASTRNQASEQYF
DNA: TGTGCCAGTACTCGTAACCAAGCCTCCGAGCAGTACTTC

V: TRBV28
D: .
size: .
J: TRBJ1-5
CDR3: CASSLVNSNQPQHF
DNA: TGTGCCAGCAGTTTAGTAAATAGCAATCAGCCCCAGCATTTT

V: TRBV5-6
D: .
size: .
J: TRBJ2-7
CDR3: CASSLTGTPLREQYF
DNA: TGTGCCAGCAGCTTGACGGGTACCCCTTTGCGGGAGCAGTACTTC

V: TRBV9
D: .
size: .
J: TRBJ1-2
CDR3: CASSATGSYGYTF
DNA: TGTGCCAGCAGTGCGACAGGTTCGTATGGCTACACCTTC

V: TRBV15
D: TRBD2
size: .
J: TRBJ2-5
CDR3: CATRLAGGLGETQYF
DNA: TGTGCCACCAGACTAGCGGGAGGACTAGGAGAGACCCAGTACTTC

V: TRBV5-4
D: .
size: .
J: TRBJ1-2
CDR3: CASSPEGYYGYTF
DNA: TGTGCCAGCAGCCCGGAAGGGTACTATGGCTACACCTTC

V: TRBV2
D: .
size: .
J: TRBJ2-1
CDR3: CASDRQANNEQFF
DNA: TGTGCCAGCGATCGACAGGCCAACAATGAGCAGTTCTTC

V: TRBV11-2
D: .
size: .
J: TRBJ2-7
CDR3: CASSLGQENYEQYF
DNA: TGTGCCAGCAGCTTAGGGCAGGAAAACTACGAGCAGTACTTC

V: TRBV4-1
D: .
size: .
J: TRBJ1-5
CDR3: CASSQLTGHQPQHF
DNA: TGCGCCAGCAGCCAATTAACAGGGCATCAGCCCCAGCATTTT

V: TRBV18
D: .
size: .
J: TRBJ2-7
CDR3: CASSPTSVRDEQYF
DNA: TGTGCCAGCTCACCCACATCCGTCAGAGACGAGCAGTACTTC

V: TRBV29-1
D: .
size: .
J: TRBJ2-1
CDR3: CSVEPGSTTNEQFF
DNA: TGCAGCGTTGAGCCCGGGAGTACTACGAATGAGCAGTTCTTC

V: TRBV19
D: TRBD1
size: .
J: TRBJ2-7
CDR3: CASSIGDRDRSSYEQYF
DNA: TGTGCCAGTAGTATCGGTGACCGGGACAGAAGTTCCTACGAGCAGTACTTC

V: TRBV4-3
D: .
size: .
J: TRBJ2-4
CDR3: CASSQDYRTEGNIQYF
DNA: TGCGCCAGCAGCCAAGATTATAGGACGGAGGGGAACATTCAGTACTTC